The sequence of this T cell receptor beta chain was determined in a study of shared clonotypes between healthy human individuals. Germline CDR1 reads SEHNR; CDR2 reads FQNEAQ (reference sequence). V shed 5 bases, J shed 1 base, and the junction held 11 bases outside the gene matches. CDR3 size: 17 residues. Assay used: immunoSEQ multiplex PCR; TCRdb lists only in-frame clones, some missing. The table shows about 110,000 clones, with around 68% occurring only once. The genes are TRBV7-9 and TRBJ2-3, with 8 bases matching TRBD2. The clonotype originates from a woman aged 25 to 39 in good health. The material sequenced was memory CD8+ T cells sorted from blood. Subset in this sample: CD45RO+ cells pooled with CCR7-negative TemRA cells. CDR3 nucleotides: TGTGCCAGCAGCCCCTCCCTACTAGCGGATGGCACAGATACGCAGTATTTT. It is translated as CASSPSLLADGTDTQYF.